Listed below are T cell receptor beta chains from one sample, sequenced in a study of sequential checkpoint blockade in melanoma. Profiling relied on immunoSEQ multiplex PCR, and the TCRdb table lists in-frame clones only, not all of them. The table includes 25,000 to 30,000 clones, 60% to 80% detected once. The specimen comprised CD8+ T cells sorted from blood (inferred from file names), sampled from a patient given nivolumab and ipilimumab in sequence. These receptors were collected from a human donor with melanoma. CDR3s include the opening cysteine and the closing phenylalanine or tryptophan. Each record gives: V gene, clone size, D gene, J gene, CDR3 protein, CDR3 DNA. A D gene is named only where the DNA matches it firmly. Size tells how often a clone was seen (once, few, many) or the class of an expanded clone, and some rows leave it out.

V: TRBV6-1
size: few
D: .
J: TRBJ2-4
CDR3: CASSEANGIQYF
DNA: TGTGCCAGCAGTGAAGCTAACGGCATTCAGTACTTC

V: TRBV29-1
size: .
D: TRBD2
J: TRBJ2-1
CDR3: CSVESGGAYEQFF
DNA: TGCAGCGTTGAAAGCGGGGGGGCCTATGAGCAGTTCTTC

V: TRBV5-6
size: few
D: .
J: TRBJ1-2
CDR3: CASSWQGPGYTF
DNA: TGTGCCAGCAGCTGGCAGGGGCCTGGCTACACCTTC

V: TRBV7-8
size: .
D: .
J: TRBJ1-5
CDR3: CASTRGGSNQPQHF
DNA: TGTGCCAGCACCCGGGGGGGTTCGAATCAGCCCCAGCATTTT

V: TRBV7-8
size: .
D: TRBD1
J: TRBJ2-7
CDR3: CASSLGRTGITYEQYF
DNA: TGTGCCAGCAGCTTGGGGAGGACAGGGATAACCTACGAGCAGTACTTC

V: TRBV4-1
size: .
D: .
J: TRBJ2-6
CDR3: CASSQDWRQLSGANVLTF
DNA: TGCGCCAGCAGCCAAGATTGGAGGCAGCTCTCTGGGGCCAACGTCCTGACTTTC

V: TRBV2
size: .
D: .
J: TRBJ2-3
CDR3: CASSDPGEVTDTQYF
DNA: TGTGCCAGCAGTGATCCAGGGGAAGTCACAGATACGCAGTATTTT

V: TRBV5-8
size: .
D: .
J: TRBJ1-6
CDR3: CASSSRDYNSPLHF
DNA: TGTGCCAGCAGCTCCCGGGATTATAATTCACCCCTCCACTTT

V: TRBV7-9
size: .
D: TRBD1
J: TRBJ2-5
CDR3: CASSIGQVGETQYF
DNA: TGTGCCAGCAGCATAGGACAGGTGGGGGAGACCCAGTACTTC

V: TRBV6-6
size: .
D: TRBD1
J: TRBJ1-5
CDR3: CASQGQGGGPQHF
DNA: TGTGCCAGCCAGGGACAGGGAGGAGGGCCCCAGCATTTT

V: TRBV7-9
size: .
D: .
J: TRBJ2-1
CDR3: CASSLGTGSGNEQFF
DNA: TGTGCCAGCAGCTTAGGAACAGGGTCCGGCAATGAGCAGTTCTTC

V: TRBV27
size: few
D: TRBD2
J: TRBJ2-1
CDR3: CASSILAGEWWNEQFF
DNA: TGTGCCAGCAGTATACTAGCGGGGGAGTGGTGGAATGAGCAGTTCTTC

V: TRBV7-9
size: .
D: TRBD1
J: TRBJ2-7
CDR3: CASSITGTANEQYF
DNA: TGTGCCAGCAGCATTACCGGGACAGCCAACGAGCAGTACTTC

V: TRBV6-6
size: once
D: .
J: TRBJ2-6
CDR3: CASSAGQFSGANVLTF
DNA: TGTGCCAGCAGTGCAGGACAGTTCTCTGGGGCCAACGTCCTGACTTTC

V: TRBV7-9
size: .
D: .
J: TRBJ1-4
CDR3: CASSSTVRPGEEKLFF
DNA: TGTGCCAGCAGCTCCACTGTTCGTCCCGGGGAGGAAAAACTGTTTTTT

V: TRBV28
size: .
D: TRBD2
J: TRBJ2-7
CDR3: CASSKTGGYSYEQYF
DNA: TGTGCCAGCAGCAAAACGGGGGGTTACTCCTACGAGCAGTACTTC

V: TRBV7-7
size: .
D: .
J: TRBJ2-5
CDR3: CASRLTHSLQETQYF
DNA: TGTGCTAGCAGGTTAACCCACAGCCTCCAAGAGACCCAGTACTTC

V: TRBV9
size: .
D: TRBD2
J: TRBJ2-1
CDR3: CASSVGLAGGRYNEQFF
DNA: TGTGCCAGCAGCGTCGGATTAGCGGGGGGCCGGTACAATGAGCAGTTCTTC

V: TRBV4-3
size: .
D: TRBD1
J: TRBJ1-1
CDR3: CASSQDRDRFYEAFF
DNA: TGCGCCAGCAGCCAAGACCGGGACAGGTTTTACGAAGCTTTCTTT

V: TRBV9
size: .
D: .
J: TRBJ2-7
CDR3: CASKGDFYEQYF
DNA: TGTGCCAGCAAAGGGGATTTCTACGAGCAGTACTTC

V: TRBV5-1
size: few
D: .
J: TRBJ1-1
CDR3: CASSLRRGTEAFF
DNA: TGCGCCAGCAGCTTAAGGCGAGGCACTGAAGCTTTCTTT

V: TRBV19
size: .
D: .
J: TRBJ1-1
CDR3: CASSWGDGAFPEAFF
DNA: TGTGCCAGTAGTTGGGGAGACGGTGCTTTCCCTGAAGCTTTCTTT

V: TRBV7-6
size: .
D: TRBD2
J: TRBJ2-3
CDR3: CASSLVAGGRTDTQYF
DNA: TGTGCCAGCAGCTTAGTTGCGGGGGGAAGAACAGATACGCAGTATTTT

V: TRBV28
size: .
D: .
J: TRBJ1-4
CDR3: CASRTRQTTNEKLFF
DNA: TGTGCCAGCAGGACCCGACAGACAACTAATGAAAAACTGTTTTTT

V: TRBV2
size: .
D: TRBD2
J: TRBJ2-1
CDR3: CASSRGLAGVNEQFF
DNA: TGTGCCAGCAGTAGGGGACTAGCGGGTGTTAATGAGCAGTTCTTC

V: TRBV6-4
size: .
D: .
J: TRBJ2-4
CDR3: CASSSPPWAGGRGAKNIQYF
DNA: TGTGCCAGCAGTTCCCCCCCGTGGGCAGGGGGGAGAGGAGCCAAAAACATTCAGTACTTC

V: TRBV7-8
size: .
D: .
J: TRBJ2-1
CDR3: CASSPVDPGGLYNEQFF
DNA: TGTGCCAGCAGCCCCGTGGACCCCGGGGGTCTTTACAATGAGCAGTTCTTC

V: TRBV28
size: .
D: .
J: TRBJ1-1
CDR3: CASSVEGDTEAFF
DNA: TGTGCCAGCAGTGTAGAAGGGGACACTGAAGCTTTCTTT

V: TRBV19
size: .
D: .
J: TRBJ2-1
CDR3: CASSWAVSSYNEQFF
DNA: TGTGCCAGTAGTTGGGCAGTGAGCTCCTACAATGAGCAGTTCTTC

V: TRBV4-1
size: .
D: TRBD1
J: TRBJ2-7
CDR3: CASSPSSRDRPYEQYF
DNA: TGCGCCAGCAGCCCTAGCAGCCGGGACAGGCCCTACGAGCAGTACTTC

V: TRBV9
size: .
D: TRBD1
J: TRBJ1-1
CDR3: CASSPGQGFTEAFF
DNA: TGTGCCAGCAGCCCGGGACAGGGTTTCACTGAAGCTTTCTTT

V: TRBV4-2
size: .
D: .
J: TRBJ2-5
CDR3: CASSHPTPTGRETQYF
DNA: TGTGCCAGCAGCCACCCCACACCCACGGGAAGGGAGACCCAGTACTTC

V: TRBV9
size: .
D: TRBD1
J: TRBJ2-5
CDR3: CASSSGTGEETQYF
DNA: TGTGCCAGCAGTTCAGGGACAGGTGAAGAGACCCAGTACTTC

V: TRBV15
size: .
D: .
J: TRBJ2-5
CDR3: CATSNTGSLETQYF
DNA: TGTGCCACCAGCAATACAGGTTCCCTTGAGACCCAGTACTTC

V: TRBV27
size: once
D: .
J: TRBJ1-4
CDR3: CASSSPGGENEKLFF
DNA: TGTGCCAGCAGTTCTCCGGGCGGGGAAAATGAAAAACTGTTTTTT

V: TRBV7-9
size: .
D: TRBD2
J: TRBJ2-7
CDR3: CASSPQTGLAGYEQYF
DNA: TGTGCCAGCAGCCCCCAGACCGGACTAGCGGGATACGAGCAGTACTTC

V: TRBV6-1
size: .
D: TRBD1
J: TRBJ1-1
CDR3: CASSGFGQGAPEAFF
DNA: TGTGCCAGCAGTGGGTTCGGACAGGGAGCCCCTGAAGCTTTCTTT

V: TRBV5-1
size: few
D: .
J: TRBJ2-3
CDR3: CASSLGDFPADTQYF
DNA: TGCGCCAGCAGCTTGGGGGACTTTCCCGCAGATACGCAGTATTTT

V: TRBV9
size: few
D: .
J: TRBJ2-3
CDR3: CASSVGDTQYF
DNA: TGTGCCAGCAGCGTCGGGGATACGCAGTATTTT

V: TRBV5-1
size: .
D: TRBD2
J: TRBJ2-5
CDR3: CASSLDSAGEPKETQYF
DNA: TGCGCCAGCAGCTTGGATTCGGCGGGGGAACCGAAAGAGACCCAGTACTTC

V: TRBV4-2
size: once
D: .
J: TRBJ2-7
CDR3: CASSQDVTGRDIYEQYF
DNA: TGTGCCAGCAGCCAGGACGTTACAGGTAGGGATATCTACGAGCAGTACTTC

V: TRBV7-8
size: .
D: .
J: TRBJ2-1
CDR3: CASSATGPQREQFF
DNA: TGTGCCAGCAGCGCCACAGGGCCCCAGCGTGAGCAGTTCTTC